Listed below are T cell receptor beta chains from one sample, sequenced in a study of CD8 T cells in Susac syndrome. TCRdb re-called the immunoSEQ multiplex PCR reads with MiXCR, one entry per CDR3 protein. The sample holds about 300,000 distinct CDR3 sequences, over 75% seen once. Sequenced: CD8+ T cells from PBMCs. Receptors were obtained from a human donor with multiple sclerosis. The CDR3 runs from the conserved cysteine through the conserved F or W. The D gene is left open where the match is weak. The size field is filled for only some rows; it gives once, few, many or a size class.

14 | TRBJ1-1 | once | TRBV4-1 | TRBD1 | TGCGCCAGCAGCCAAACAGGGGAAAGCACTGAAGCTTTCTTT | CASSQTGESTEAFF
12 | TRBJ1-2 | few | TRBV7-2 | - | TGTGCCAGCAGCTTGGGGAATTGGGGCTACACCTTC | CASSLGNWGYTF
13 | TRBJ2-7 | - | TRBV4-2 | - | TGTGCCAGCAGCCAAGCGGACAACTACGAGCAGTACTTC | CASSQADNYEQYF
14 | TRBJ1-4 | - | TRBV5-1 | - | TGCGCCAGCAGCTTGGCTAGCGGAGATGAAAAACTGTTTTTT | CASSLASGDEKLFF
16 | TRBJ2-1 | - | TRBV4-3 | - | TGCGCCAGCAGCCAAGAGGGGGCCTTGGGAGCCAATGAGCAGTTCTTC | CASSQEGALGANEQFF
14 | TRBJ2-1 | few | TRBV5-4 | - | TGTGCCAGCAGCTTCGACCGAGGCTACAATGAGCAGTTCTTC | CASSFDRGYNEQFF
17 | TRBJ2-6 | - | TRBV4-1 | TRBD1 | TGCGCCAGCAGCCAGACAGGGGAGATCTCTGGGGCCAACGTCCTGACTTTC | CASSQTGEISGANVLTF
19 | TRBJ2-1 | - | TRBV6-2/TRBV6-3 | - | TGTGCCAGCAGTTACCCCGCGATTGGTAGCGTAGGTTCCTACAATGAGCAGTTCTTC | CASSYPAIGSVGSYNEQFF
14 | TRBJ1-4 | - | TRBV7-9 | - | TGTGCCAGCAGCTTACGTACAACTAATGAAAAACTGTTTTTT | CASSLRTTNEKLFF
15 | TRBJ1-2 | - | TRBV7-8 | TRBD1 | TGTGCCAGCAGCACCGGGACAGGGGGCCTCGGGGGCTACACCTTC | CASSTGTGGLGGYTF
15 | TRBJ2-5 | - | TRBV7-3 | TRBD2 | TGTGCCAGCAGCTCCGCGGGAGGTCCCCAAGAGACCCAGTACTTC | CASSSAGGPQETQYF
16 | TRBJ2-1 | - | TRBV29-1 | TRBD2 | TGCAGCGTAGCGGGAGTCGCGCGCCCAGGCTACAATGAGCAGTTCTTC | CSVAGVARPGYNEQFF
13 | TRBJ2-1 | - | TRBV7-6 | - | TGTGCCAGCAGCTCCGGGCGTACGTATGAGCAGTTCTTC | CASSSGRTYEQFF
17 | TRBJ2-1 | - | TRBV3-1 | TRBD2 | TGTGCCAGCAGCCAAGGACTAGCAGTTCACTCCTACAATGAGCAGTTCTTC | CASSQGLAVHSYNEQFF
14 | TRBJ2-7 | few | TRBV4-1 | - | TGCGCCAGCAGCCAATCTGGGGATGTCAGCGAGCAGTACTTC | CASSQSGDVSEQYF
14 | TRBJ2-7 | - | TRBV6-2/TRBV6-3 | - | TGTGCCAGCAGTTACAGGGAAAGCTCCTACGAGCAGTACTTC | CASSYRESSYEQYF
16 | TRBJ2-7 | - | TRBV4-3 | TRBD1 | TGCGCCAGCAGCCAGCTACCGGGACAGGGGTCCGACGAGCAGTACTTC | CASSQLPGQGSDEQYF
15 | TRBJ2-3 | - | TRBV29-1 | TRBD2 | TGCAGCGCCTGGGGGGGAGAGTCTAGCACAGATACGCAGTATTTT | CSAWGGESSTDTQYF
14 | TRBJ1-2 | once | TRBV4-1 | TRBD1 | TGCGCCAGCAGCCAAGACGGACAGGGTGGTGGCTACACCTTC | CASSQDGQGGGYTF
14 | TRBJ1-1 | - | TRBV5-1 | - | TGCGCCAGCAGCTTGGAGCTAATGAACACTGAAGCTTTCTTT | CASSLELMNTEAFF
14 | TRBJ1-1 | few | TRBV28 | TRBD1 | TGTGCCAGCAGTTTGGGTGGGACAGGGTCTGAAGCTTTCTTT | CASSLGGTGSEAFF
15 | TRBJ2-7 | - | TRBV6-1 | TRBD1 | TGTGCCATACCCCTGAGCGACAGGGTAACCCACGAGCAGTACTTC | CAIPLSDRVTHEQYF
13 | TRBJ1-2 | - | TRBV20-1 | - | TGCAGTGCTAGAGTGGAGGCATCCTATGGCTACACCTTC | CSARVEASYGYTF
16 | TRBJ2-1 | - | TRBV2 | TRBD2 | TGTGCCAGCGGTCCCCCGATAGCGGGGGGGTACAATGAGCAGTTCTTC | CASGPPIAGGYNEQFF
13 | TRBJ1-6 | - | TRBV20-1 | - | TGCAGTGCGCAGTGGGGGGCGAGTTCACCCCTCCACTTT | CSAQWGASSPLHF
12 | TRBJ2-1 | - | TRBV30 | - | TGTGCCGGGGGGGCTACTGGGAATGAGCAGTTCTTC | CAGGATGNEQFF
14 | TRBJ1-2 | - | TRBV28 | - | TGTGCCAGCAGTCTTATGTTGACCGGGCCTGGCTACACCTTC | CASSLMLTGPGYTF
16 | TRBJ2-3 | - | TRBV20-1 | TRBD2 | TGCAGTCTCACGGAGAAAGCGGGAGGGGTTCCGGATACGCAGTATTTT | CSLTEKAGGVPDTQYF
11 | TRBJ1-1 | - | TRBV7-9 | - | TGTGCCAGCAGCTTATCCCCTGAAGCTTTCTTT | CASSLSPEAFF
13 | TRBJ1-2 | - | TRBV9 | - | TGTGCCAGCAGCCCTCCGAACGGGGGTGGCTACACCTTC | CASSPPNGGGYTF
15 | TRBJ2-5 | - | TRBV14 | - | TGTGCCAGCAGCCCGACCAGCGGATCGGTGGGGACCCAGTACTTC | CASSPTSGSVGTQYF
14 | TRBJ1-4 | - | TRBV7-9 | - | TGTGCCAGCAGGGCCCTTGGGGGCGGTGAAAAACTGTTTTTT | CASRALGGGEKLFF
16 | TRBJ2-5 | once | TRBV12-3/TRBV12-4 | - | TGTGCCAGCAGTCCGAGACTACTCCCCCTCCGAGAGACCCAGTACTTC | CASSPRLLPLRETQYF